This TCR beta chain is from a study of T cells after yellow fever vaccination. Across the whole study: Fractions of limited cellularity were prepared by means of SMART-Seq v4 Ultra Low Input. General observations from the study: The presence of abundant clonotypes contaminating from the bulk population was possible in FACS-sorted repertoires. By day 5 rather than day 15, the secondary response had peaked, though it was weaker. Post-booster repertoires again held most primary-vaccination clones (about 96% CD4, 80% to 90% CD8).

Germline V gives CDR1 DFQATT, CDR2 SNEGSKA (reference sequence). V lost 3 bases and J lost 6, with 12 bases in between. There are 13 residues in the CDR3. Each CDR3 protein gets one entry after TCRdb re-called the 5' RACE reads with MiXCR. Of approximately 260,000 distinct CDR3 sequences listed, about an eighth are singletons. This clonotype was detected a few times. Its antigen remains unknown. The material sequenced was CD4+ T cells sorted from PBMCs, taken 45 days after the yellow fever booster vaccination. The TCR comes from a man aged 25-45 years who received the YFV17D yellow fever vaccine. The chain couples TRBV20-1 to TRBJ1-5; D possibly corresponds to TRBD1 (6 bases). The CDR3 bases are TGCAGTGCTAGGTACGACAGGAGTCAGCCCCAGCATTTT. It encodes CSARYDRSQPQHF.